What follows are 19 T cell receptor beta chains derived from one specimen sequenced in a study of shared clonotypes between healthy human individuals. Clones were read by immunoSEQ multiplex PCR, and TCRdb kept only the in-frame ones, dropping some. The sample has around 2,100,000 clones; around 96% are singletons. Naivety among CD8 cells was defined by CD45RO negativity and positive CCR7 selection, thereby excluding terminally differentiated effector memory CD45RA+ cells. The sequencing input was naive CD8+ T cells sorted from blood. Receptors originate from a man between 18 and 35 years old in good health.

J is TRBJ2-1 and V is TRBV5-8; 7 positions match TRBD1. The CDR3 consists of 16 residues. Germline V gene lookup returns CDR1 SGHTS and CDR2 YDEGEE. Losses at the gene ends were 3 bases for V and 6 bases for J; bases not matched to a gene: 12. CDR3 region: CASSYTTGFLANEQFF. The CDR3 DNA is TGTGCCAGCAGCTATACGACAGGGTTCCTGGCCAATGAGCAGTTCTTC.

This clone was observed once. The rearrangement uses TRBV27 and TRBJ2-1; 10 nucleotides align to TRBD2. CDR1 and CDR2 from the germline V gene are MNHEY and SMNVEV (reference sequence). V gave up 6 bases and J gave up 4 bases; unmatched junction bases: 9. This CDR3 spans 16 amino acids. CDR3 amino acids: CASRPTGTSVYNEQFF. CDR3 sequence (DNA): TGTGCCAGCAGGCCGACGGGGACTAGCGTGTACAATGAGCAGTTCTTC.

The chain combines TRBV12-5 with TRBJ2-7; D is uncertain. This CDR3 region has 11 residues. Per germline, CDR1 LGHNT and CDR2 FRNRAP. Trimming left V 3 bases short and J 3 bases short, with 3 bases between. CDR3 nucleotides: TGTGCTAGTGGTTTTCACTACGAGCAGTACTTC. Residues: CASGFHYEQYF.

DNA of the CDR3: TGTGCCAGCAGCTTAGGACTAACGGGAACCCTGGAAGAGACCCAGTACTTC. As protein: CASSLGLTGTLEETQYF. The rearrangement joins TRBV7-9 to TRBJ2-5; maybe TRBD2 (5 bases). Germline assignment: CDR1 SEHNR and CDR2 FQNEAQ (reference sequence). Between the trimmed V and J ends, which lost 1 base and 3 bases, there was a span of 18 bases. The CDR3 is made up of 17 amino acids.

The chain combines TRBV4-1 with TRBJ2-2, with unresolved D. The CDR3 is 15 amino acids. Germline-derived CDR1 and CDR2 are MGHRA and YSYEKL. V lost 4 bases and J 7 bases, leaving 16 bases between the germline ends. CDR3 in amino acids: CASSLRAQHIGELFF. The CDR3 DNA follows: TGCGCCAGCAGCCTCCGGGCCCAACACATCGGGGAGCTGTTTTTT.

The rearrangement joins TRBV19 to TRBJ2-2; D is unclear. The CDR3 is made up of 11 amino acids. V was trimmed by 0 bases and J by 8 bases, leaving 1 base between them. Germline V lookup: CDR1 LNHDA, CDR2 SQIVND (reference sequence). CDR3 in DNA: TGTGCCAGTAGTATAGATGGGGAGCTGTTTTTT. Residues: CASSIDGELFF.

The chain is built from TRBV27 and TRBJ1-4; 11 positions agree with TRBD1. CDR3 size: 15 residues. Germline CDR1 and CDR2: MNHEY and SMNVEV (reference sequence). J lost 12 bases, V lost 2 bases, and 8 bases had no gene match. CDR3 loop: CASSLGTGGSEELFF. The CDR3 DNA reads TGTGCCAGCAGTTTAGGGACAGGGGGGTCCGAGGAACTGTTTTTT.

V gene TRBV7-2 combines with J gene TRBJ2-2; D tentatively fits TRBD1 or TRBD2 (5 bases each). This CDR3 comprises 13 residues. Per the germline V gene, CDR1 is SGHTA and CDR2 is FQGNSA. V gave up 2 bases and J gave up 6 bases, with 7 bases separating them. DNA for the CDR3: TGTGCCAGCAGCTTATGGGGACCCGGGGAGCTGTTTTTT. Encoded protein: CASSLWGPGELFF.

V usage is TRBV11-2 and J usage is TRBJ1-5, with D tentatively TRBD1 (5 bases). Germline V lookup: CDR1 SGHAT, CDR2 FQNNGV. V lost 2 bases to trimming and J lost 3 bases, with 8 bases between them. The CDR3 is 14 amino acids. This chain's CDR3 is CASSLPGVNQPQHF. The CDR3 DNA reads as TGTGCCAGCAGCTTACCGGGGGTCAATCAGCCCCAGCATTTT.

The rearrangement links TRBV4-2 to TRBJ2-2; D possibly corresponds to TRBD2 (7 bases). The germline V gene encodes CDR1 LGHNA and CDR2 YNFKEQ. The CDR3 has 16 amino acids. V lost 0 bases to trimming and J lost 4 bases, with 12 bases between them. CDR3 nucleotides: TGTGCCAGCAGCCAAGATTACAGGGAGGGCACCGGGGAGCTGTTTTTT. It yields the protein CASSQDYREGTGELFF.

This chain joins TRBV7-6 and TRBJ2-5, with D possibly called TRBD1 or TRBD2 (5 bases each). V was shortened by 1 base and J by 1 base, with 10 bases between the two germline ends. Per germline, CDR1 SGHVS and CDR2 FNYEAQ. The CDR3 sequence is 15 residues long. This CDR3 reads CASSLGPGTQETQYF. In DNA, the CDR3 is TGTGCCAGCAGCTTAGGGCCGGGGACCCAAGAGACCCAGTACTTC.

The chain is built from TRBV10-1 and TRBJ1-1, with 10 bases matching TRBD1. From germline, CDR1 is WNHNN and CDR2 SYGVQD (reference sequence). Trimming cost V 4 bases and J 6 bases; bases outside gene matches: 5. There are 14 residues in the CDR3. The CDR3 region is CASSAETGGSEAFF. CDR3 bases: TGCGCCAGCAGTGCGGAGACAGGGGGCTCTGAAGCTTTCTTT.

The rearrangement uses TRBV7-9 and TRBJ2-7; 10 bases are a match to TRBD1. After removal of 6 bases from V and 6 bases from J, the junction contained 5 bases not matched to a gene. This CDR3 is 13 amino acids long. Germline V gene sequence: CDR1 SEHNR, CDR2 FQNEAQ (reference sequence). The CDR3 loop is CASRTTGGGEQYF. Written as DNA, the CDR3 is TGTGCCAGCAGAACGACAGGGGGCGGCGAGCAGTACTTC.

The rearrangement links TRBV5-6 to TRBJ1-1, with 8 bases lining up with TRBD1. The CDR3 contains 16 residues. The V segment lost 1 base and the J segment 0 bases; nucleotides outside the gene matches: 5. Germline V gene data show CDR1 as SGHDT and CDR2 as YYEEEE. This CDR3 is CASSLLRTGMNTEAFF. In DNA, the CDR3 is TGTGCCAGCAGCTTGTTACGGACAGGGATGAACACTGAAGCTTTCTTT. Drawing the rest from reference TRBV5-6 and TRBJ1-1, the complete variable domain is DAGVTQSPTHLIKTRGQQVTLRCSPKSGHDTVSWYQQALGQGPQFIFQYYEEEERQRGNFPDRFSGHQFPNYSSELNVNALLLGDSALYLCASSLLRTGMNTEAFFGQGTRLTVV.

The gene calls are TRBV28 and TRBJ2-2; D perhaps matches TRBD1 (5 bases). There are 14 residues in the CDR3. Germline V gene sequence: CDR1 MDHEN, CDR2 SYDVKM. V was shortened by 10 bases and J by 6 bases, with 18 bases between the two germline ends. CDR3 coding DNA: TGTGCCACAACGGAATTCAGGGTAGCCGGGGAGCTGTTTTTT. This encodes CATTEFRVAGELFF.

V and J are TRBV9 and TRBJ1-1; a weak D match, TRBD1 (6 bases). Between the trimmed V and J ends, which lost 4 bases and 4 bases, there was a span of 20 bases. Germline-derived CDR1 and CDR2 are SGDLS and YYNGEE. This CDR3 comprises 16 residues. The CDR3 nucleotides read TGTGCCAGCAGCTCACCAGGGGAATTCGAAGGCACTGAAGCTTTCTTT. This gives the protein CASSSPGEFEGTEAFF.

This clone was seen a few times. Other DNA sequences of this sample code for an identical CDR3. The CDR3 DNA reads as TGTGCCAGCAGTTTACAGGGTGCCTACGAGCAGTACTTC. It codes for CASSLQGAYEQYF. The V call is TRBV27, the J call TRBJ2-7; maybe TRBD1 (5 bases). The CDR3 is 13 amino acids. The germline V gene has CDR1 MNHEY and CDR2 SMNVEV (reference sequence). The ends were cut back, 2 bases at V and 2 bases at J, with 7 bases in the middle.

Turning to this clone: The sample contains more than one DNA sequence encoding this CDR3. The CDR3 here is CASSLDRGETQYF. CDR3 bases: TGTGCCAGCAGCCTCGACAGGGGAGAGACCCAGTACTTC. V and J are TRBV5-6 and TRBJ2-5; TRBD1 matches at 8 bases. CDR1 and CDR2 from the germline V gene are SGHDT and YYEEEE. After removal of 4 bases from V and 4 bases from J, the junction contained 3 bases not matched to a gene. This CDR3 spans 13 amino acids.

The gene calls are TRBV5-6 and TRBJ2-7; D perhaps matches TRBD1 (6 bases). V lost 5 bases, J lost 5 bases, and 17 bases lay in between. This CDR3 is built from 14 residues. CDR1 is SGHDT, CDR2 YYEEEE, per germline. The CDR3 protein is CASRPTGIPHEQYF. Written as DNA, the CDR3 is TGTGCCAGCAGACCAACAGGGATCCCCCACGAGCAGTACTTC.